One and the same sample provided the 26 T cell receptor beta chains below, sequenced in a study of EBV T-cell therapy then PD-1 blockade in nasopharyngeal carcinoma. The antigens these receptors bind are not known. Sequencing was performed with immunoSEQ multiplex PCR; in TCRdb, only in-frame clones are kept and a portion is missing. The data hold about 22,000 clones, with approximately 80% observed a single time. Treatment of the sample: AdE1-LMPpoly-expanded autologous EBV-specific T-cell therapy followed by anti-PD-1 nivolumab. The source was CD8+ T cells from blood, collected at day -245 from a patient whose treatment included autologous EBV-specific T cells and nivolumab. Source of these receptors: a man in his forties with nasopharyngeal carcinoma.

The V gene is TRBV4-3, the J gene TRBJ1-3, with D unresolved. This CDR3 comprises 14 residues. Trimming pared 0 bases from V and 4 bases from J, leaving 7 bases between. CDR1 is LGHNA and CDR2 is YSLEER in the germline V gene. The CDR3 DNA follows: TGCGCCAGCAGCCAAGAGGAGTCCGGAAACACCATATATTTT. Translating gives CASSQEESGNTIYF.

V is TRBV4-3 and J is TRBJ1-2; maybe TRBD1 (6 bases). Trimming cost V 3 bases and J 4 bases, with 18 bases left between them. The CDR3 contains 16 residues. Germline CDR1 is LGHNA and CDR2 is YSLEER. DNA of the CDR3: TGCGCCAGCAGCCAGATTAAACAGGGATCCGCCTATGGCTACACCTTC. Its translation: CASSQIKQGSAYGYTF.

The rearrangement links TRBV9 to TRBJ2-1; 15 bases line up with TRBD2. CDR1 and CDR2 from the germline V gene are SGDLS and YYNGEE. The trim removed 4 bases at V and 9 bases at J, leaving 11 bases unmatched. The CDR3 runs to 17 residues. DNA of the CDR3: TGTGCCAGCAGCCATAACAGGGGACTAGCGGGGGGCGGTGAGCAGTTCTTC. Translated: CASSHNRGLAGGGEQFF.

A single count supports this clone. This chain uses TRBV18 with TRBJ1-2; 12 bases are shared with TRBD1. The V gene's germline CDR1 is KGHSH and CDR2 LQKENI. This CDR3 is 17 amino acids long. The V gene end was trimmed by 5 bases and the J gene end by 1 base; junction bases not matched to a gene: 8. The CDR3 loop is CASSTAGTGGNNYGYTF. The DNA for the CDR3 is TGTGCCAGCTCAACTGCCGGGACAGGGGGCAATAACTATGGCTACACCTTC. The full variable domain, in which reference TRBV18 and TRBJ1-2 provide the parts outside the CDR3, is NAGVMQNPRHLVRRRGQEARLRCSPMKGHSHVYWYRQLPEEGLKFMVYLQKENIIDESGMPKERFSAEFPKEGPSILRIQQVVRGDSAAYFCASSTAGTGGNNYGYTFGSGTRLTVV.

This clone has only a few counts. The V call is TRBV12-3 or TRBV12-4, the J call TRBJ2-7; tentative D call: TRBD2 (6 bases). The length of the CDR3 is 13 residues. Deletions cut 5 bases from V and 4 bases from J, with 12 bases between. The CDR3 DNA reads TGTGCCAGCAGTCTCCTGGGGGGATACGAGCAGTACTTC. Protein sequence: CASSLLGGYEQYF.

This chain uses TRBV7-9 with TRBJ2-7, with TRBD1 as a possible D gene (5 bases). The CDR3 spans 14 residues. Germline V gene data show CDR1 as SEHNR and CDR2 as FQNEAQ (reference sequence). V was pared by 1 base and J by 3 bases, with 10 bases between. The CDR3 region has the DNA TGTGCCAGCAGCTTAGGCCGACAGTTCTACGAGCAGTACTTC. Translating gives CASSLGRQFYEQYF.

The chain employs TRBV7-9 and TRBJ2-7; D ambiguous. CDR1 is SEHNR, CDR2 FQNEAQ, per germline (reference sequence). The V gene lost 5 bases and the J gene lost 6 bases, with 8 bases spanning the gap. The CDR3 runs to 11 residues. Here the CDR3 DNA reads TGTGCCAGCAGCCCCTTCAGCGAGCAGTACTTC. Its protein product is CASSPFSEQYF.

Here the CDR3 DNA reads TGCGCCAGCAGCTTGGAGGACAGCACCGGGGAGCTGTTTTTT. As protein: CASSLEDSTGELFF. The chain recombines TRBV5-1 with TRBJ2-2, with D possibly being TRBD1 (6 bases). Germline V gene lookup returns CDR1 SGHRS and CDR2 YFSETQ. With 0 bases removed from V and 4 bases from J, the gap between germline ends came to 7 bases. The CDR3 loop spans 14 amino acids.

As DNA, the CDR3 is TGCGCCAGCAGCCAAGAGAGGGGGCTAGCGCGATATGAGCAGTTCTTC. Its translation: CASSQERGLARYEQFF. The chain joins TRBV4-3 to TRBJ2-1; TRBD1 might be the D (7 bases). Germline CDR1 is LGHNA and CDR2 is YSLEER. The CDR3 is made up of 16 amino acids. V was clipped by 0 bases and J by 8 bases, with 17 bases between them.

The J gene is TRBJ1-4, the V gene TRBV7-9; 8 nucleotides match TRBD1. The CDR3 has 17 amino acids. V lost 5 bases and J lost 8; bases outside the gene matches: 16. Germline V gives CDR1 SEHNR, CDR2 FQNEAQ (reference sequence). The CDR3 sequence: CASSNGRQGRQQEKLFF. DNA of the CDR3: TGTGCCAGCAGCAACGGTCGACAGGGGCGGCAACAAGAAAAACTGTTTTTT.

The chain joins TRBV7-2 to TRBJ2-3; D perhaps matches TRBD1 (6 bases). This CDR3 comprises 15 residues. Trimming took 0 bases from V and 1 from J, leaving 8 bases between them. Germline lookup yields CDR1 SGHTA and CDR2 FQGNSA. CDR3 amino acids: CASSLAAGGTDTQYF. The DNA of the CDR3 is TGTGCCAGCAGCTTAGCGGCAGGGGGCACAGATACGCAGTATTTT.

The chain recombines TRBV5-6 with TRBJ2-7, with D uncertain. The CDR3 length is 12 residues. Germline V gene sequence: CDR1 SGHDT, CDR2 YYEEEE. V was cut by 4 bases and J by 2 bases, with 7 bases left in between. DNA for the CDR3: TGTGCCAGCAGCGTTGATCCCTACGAGCAGTACTTC. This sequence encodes CASSVDPYEQYF.

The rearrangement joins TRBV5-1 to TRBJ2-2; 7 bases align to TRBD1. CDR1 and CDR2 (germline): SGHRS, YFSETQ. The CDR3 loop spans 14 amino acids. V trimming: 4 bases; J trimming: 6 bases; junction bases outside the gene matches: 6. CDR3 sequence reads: CASSPDRTPGELFF. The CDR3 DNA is TGCGCCAGCAGCCCGGACAGGACTCCCGGGGAGCTGTTTTTT.

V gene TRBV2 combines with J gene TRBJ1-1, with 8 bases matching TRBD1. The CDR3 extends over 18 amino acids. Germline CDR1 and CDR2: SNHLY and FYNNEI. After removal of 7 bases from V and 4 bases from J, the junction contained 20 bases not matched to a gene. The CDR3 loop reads CASTVPGQGRRRVTEAFF. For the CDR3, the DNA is TGTGCCAGCACGGTACCCGGACAGGGTAGAAGAAGGGTCACTGAAGCTTTCTTT. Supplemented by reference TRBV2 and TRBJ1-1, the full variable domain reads EPEVTQTPSHQVTQMGQEVILRCVPISNHLYFYWYRQILGQKVEFLVSFYNNEISEKSEIFDDQFSVERPDGSNFTLKIRSTKLEDSAMYFCASTVPGQGRRRVTEAFFGQGTRLTVV.

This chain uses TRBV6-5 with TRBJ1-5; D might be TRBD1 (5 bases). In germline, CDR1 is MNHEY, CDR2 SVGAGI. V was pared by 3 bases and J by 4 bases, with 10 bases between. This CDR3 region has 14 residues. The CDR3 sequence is CASSYSGSNQPQHF. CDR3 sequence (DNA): TGTGCCAGCAGTTATTCAGGGTCTAATCAGCCCCAGCATTTT.

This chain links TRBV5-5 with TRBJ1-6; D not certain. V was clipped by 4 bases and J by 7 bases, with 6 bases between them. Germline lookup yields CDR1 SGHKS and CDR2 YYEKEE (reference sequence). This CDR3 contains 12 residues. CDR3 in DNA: TGTGCCAGCAGCCCTGGGAATTCACCCCTCCACTTT. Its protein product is CASSPGNSPLHF.

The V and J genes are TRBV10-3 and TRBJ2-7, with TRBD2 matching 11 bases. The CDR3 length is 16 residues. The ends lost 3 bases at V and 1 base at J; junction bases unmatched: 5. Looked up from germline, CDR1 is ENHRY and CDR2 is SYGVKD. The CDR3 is CAISEELAGESYEQYF. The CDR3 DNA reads TGTGCCATCAGTGAAGAACTAGCGGGGGAATCCTACGAGCAGTACTTC.

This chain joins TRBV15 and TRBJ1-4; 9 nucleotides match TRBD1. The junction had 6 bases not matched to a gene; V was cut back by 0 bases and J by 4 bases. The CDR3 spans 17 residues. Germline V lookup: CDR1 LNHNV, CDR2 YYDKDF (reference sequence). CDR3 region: CATSRDLGQGFNEKLFF. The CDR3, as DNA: TGTGCCACCAGCAGAGATCTGGGACAGGGCTTTAATGAAAAACTGTTTTTT.

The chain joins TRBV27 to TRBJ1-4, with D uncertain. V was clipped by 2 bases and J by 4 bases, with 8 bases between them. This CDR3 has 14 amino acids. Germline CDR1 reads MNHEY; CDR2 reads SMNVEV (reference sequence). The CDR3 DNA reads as TGTGCCAGCAGTTTAGCGGGGTTTAATGAAAAACTGTTTTTT. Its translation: CASSLAGFNEKLFF.

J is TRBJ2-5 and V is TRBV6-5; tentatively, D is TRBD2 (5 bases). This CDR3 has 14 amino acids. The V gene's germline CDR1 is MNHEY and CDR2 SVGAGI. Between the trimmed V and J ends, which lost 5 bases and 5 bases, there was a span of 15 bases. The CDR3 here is CASSPPGGGETQYF. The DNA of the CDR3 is TGTGCCAGCAGTCCCCCCGGCGGCGGGGAGACCCAGTACTTC.

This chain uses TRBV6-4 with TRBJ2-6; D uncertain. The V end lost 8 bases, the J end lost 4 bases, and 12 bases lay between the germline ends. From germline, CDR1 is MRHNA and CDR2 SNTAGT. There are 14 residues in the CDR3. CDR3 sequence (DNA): TGTGCCAGCGCGTCAGGAGACGGGGCCAACGTCCTGACTTTC. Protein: CASASGDGANVLTF.

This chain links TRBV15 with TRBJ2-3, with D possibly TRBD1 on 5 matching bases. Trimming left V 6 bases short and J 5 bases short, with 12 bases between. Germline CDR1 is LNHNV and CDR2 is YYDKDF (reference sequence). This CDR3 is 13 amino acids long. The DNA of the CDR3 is TGTGCCACCAGTTCCCTAGGGGTAGATACGCAGTATTTT. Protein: CATSSLGVDTQYF.

The CDR3 bases are TGTGCCAGCAGCTTAGGGTCCCTCTTACACTATGGCTACACCTTC. Its protein is CASSLGSLLHYGYTF. The gene calls are TRBV13 and TRBJ1-2; D not certain. Germline V CDR1 and CDR2: PRHDT, FYEKMQ (reference sequence). V dropped 0 bases and J dropped 3 bases, with 11 bases sitting between them. The CDR3 totals 15 residues.

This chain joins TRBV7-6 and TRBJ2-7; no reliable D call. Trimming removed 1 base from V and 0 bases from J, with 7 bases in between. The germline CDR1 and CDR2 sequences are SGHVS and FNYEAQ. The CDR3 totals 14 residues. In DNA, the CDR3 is TGTGCCAGCAGCTTAGAGGGTGTCTCCTACGAGCAGTACTTC. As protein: CASSLEGVSYEQYF.

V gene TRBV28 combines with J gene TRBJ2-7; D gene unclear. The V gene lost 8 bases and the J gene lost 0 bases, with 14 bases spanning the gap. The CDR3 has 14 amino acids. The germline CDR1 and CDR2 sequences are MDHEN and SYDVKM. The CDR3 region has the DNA TGTGCCAGCGAATCCCACGGAAGCTCCTACGAGCAGTACTTC. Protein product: CASESHGSSYEQYF.

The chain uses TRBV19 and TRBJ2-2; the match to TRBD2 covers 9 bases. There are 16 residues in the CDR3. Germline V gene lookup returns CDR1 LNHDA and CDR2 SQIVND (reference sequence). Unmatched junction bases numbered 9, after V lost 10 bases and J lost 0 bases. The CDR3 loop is CATPRGGGTNTGELFF. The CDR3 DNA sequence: TGTGCCACTCCCCGCGGGGGGGGCACGAACACCGGGGAGCTGTTTTTT.